This T cell receptor (beta chain) appears in the sequencing data of a study of Ad26.COV2.S vaccination and SARS-CoV-2 variants listed by TCRdb under 2021. Looking at the study overall: Donors in the vaccine arm were drawn from COV1001, a multicentre, randomized, double-blind, placebo-controlled phase I-IIa trial testing Ad26.COV2.S in healthy adults. Dosing of Ad26.COV2.S was intramuscular, at either 5x10^10 or 1x10^11 viral particles, delivered as one shot or as two shots spaced 56 days apart. TCRbeta repertoire sequencing was used to assess the specificity and breadth of SARS-CoV-2-reactive T cell receptors after Ad26.COV2.S vaccination. The TCR-sequenced set comprised approximately 30 samples: around 20 Ad26.COV2.S vaccine recipients, 5 placebo recipients and 8 SARS-CoV-2 convalescent individuals. Participants in the trial were split at random into five groups of five each, receiving low-dose or high-dose Ad26.COV2.S once or twice, or else placebo on both occasions. Investigators remained blinded to trial group allocation during experiments and outcome assessment.

The full study reports these points: Compared with placebo recipients, Ad26.COV2.S recipients showed higher spike-specific TCR breadth (P = 0.0014). Substantial breadth of spike-specific CD8+ and CD4+ T cell responses was reported after vaccination. The study was not powered for comparison of responses between vaccine doses or regimens. The authors noted that the TCR breadth and depth analyses may have underestimated total T cell responses. Non-spike TCR breadth was comparable between vaccine and placebo recipients, consistent with the vaccine containing only spike.

What this sample's treatment or condition label stands for: some 20 received Ad26.COV2.S at low or high dose, single or two shots; roughly five received placebo; per-sample allocation not given. For vaccine and placebo recipients, the sequenced repertoires came from samples collected on day 63 after the first injection. Between 29 July and 7 August 2020, Cohort 1b enrolled 25 adults aged 18-55 years at one site in Boston, USA. Ad26.COV2.S consisted of a replication-incompetent adenovirus type 26 vector by which a prefusion-stabilized SARS-CoV-2 spike protein from the original Wuhan strain was expressed. On this clone: Its antigen is not yet known. Nothing much larger sits one base from this clone, and base qualities are not available.

The immunoSEQ Assay was the method used to sequence TCRbeta CDR3 regions. After extraction, genomic DNA underwent amplification by bias-controlled multiplex PCR, followed by high-throughput sequencing. On the authors' methods: To quantify the absolute abundance of each unique TCRbeta CDR3 region, sequences were collapsed and filtered. T cell fraction was estimated by normalizing TCRbeta template counts to usable DNA, which was measured by amplifying reference genes present in all nucleated cells. Repertoire TCRs were annotated as SARS-CoV-2-specific when V gene, CDR3 amino acid sequence and J gene were exactly matched to a known reactive TCR set. The reference SARS-CoV-2 TCR set came from MIRA and was filtered for enrichment in COVID-19-positive ImmuneCODE repertoires, removing public or cross-reactive TCRs. Based on the MIRA antigens, annotated TCRs were further analysed at the level of specific ORF or position within ORF. Depth was the summed frequency of annotated unique rearrangements, while breadth was defined as annotated unique rearrangements over total unique productive rearrangements. TCR breadth was compared between groups using two-sided Wilcoxon rank-sum tests. The immuneACCESS repertoire file appears here via TCRdb, limited to in-frame rearrangements. These files lack a portion of the clones; in checked studies, under half of the deficit traces to unresolved V genes, and the cause of the others is not known. V and J calls and clone size are those listed in that table; D and trimming were worked out from the DNA. The sample records more than 300,000 clones, more than 85% of which are singletons. The ten largest make up about 5% of the sample.

Its CDR3 holds 13 amino acids, cysteine through phenylalanine. Only CDR3 DNA remains: 39 bases, in frame from the first base. Trimming removed 2 bases from V and 0 bases from J, leaving 7 bases between the germline ends. Per the germline V gene (reference sequence), GTSNPN is the CDR1 and SVGIG is the CDR2. The receptor was isolated from a person aged 18-65 years who received the Ad26.COV2.S COVID-19 vaccine or a placebo. The input for sequencing was peripheral blood, taken in a trial of Ad26.COV2.S vaccine versus placebo. The V and J segments used are TRBV30 and TRBJ1-2; the D gene remains uncertain. The CDR3 amino acid sequence is: CAWSQDPNYGYTF. The DNA sequence is given as TGTGCCTGGAGTCAGGACCCTAACTATGGCTACACCTTC.